This T cell receptor (beta chain) appears in the sequencing data of a study of blood T cell repertoires in COVID-19. In the study overall: Sites in the United States, Italy and Spain provided acute and convalescent COVID-19 samples. Sources were T cells, B-cell-depleted T cells, or PBMCs; the material itself was cDNA or gDNA.

Measured with immunoSEQ multiplex PCR; TCRdb has only the in-frame clones, and not every one. The sample lists roughly 400,000 clones; about 88% were seen once. CDR3 size: 14 residues. Germline-derived CDR1 and CDR2 are KGHDR and SFDVKD. V was shortened by 9 bases and J by 7 bases, with 18 bases between the two germline ends. Sequenced input: PBMCs or T cells enriched from blood (not recorded which). J is TRBJ1-5 and V is TRBV24-1; unclear D gene. This TCR came from a woman between 18 and 29 years old who had been exposed to COVID-19. The CDR3 DNA reads TGTGCCACCTCGGACGGGATTGGTAAGCAGCCCCAGCATTTT. It yields the protein CATSDGIGKQPQHF.